This T cell receptor (beta chain) was sequenced during a study of T-cell reconstitution after alpha-beta-depleted transplantation in children (TCRdb year 2016). Describing the broader study: Using TCR repertoire profiling, the study followed T-cell immune reconstitution in a quantitative way in children after TCRalphabeta/CD19-depleted allogeneic hematopoietic cell transplantation.

This clonotype was found a few times. This receptor's antigen is unknown. At one end the junction does not follow the germline gene, possibly because of a read error. Broader findings and caveats from the paper: Over the following months the frequencies of hyperexpanded clones went down, and after one year T-cell counts and TCRbeta diversity were mostly credited to newly produced T cells. The apparently early alphabetaT-cell count recovery about two months after transplant was reportedly dependent on only several hundred rapidly expanded clones derived from non-depleted graft cells. In some patients, the high TCRbeta diversity seen at day 60 was put down to recipient T cells and intrathymic progenitors that had survived conditioning.

In the paper's terms, the treatment or condition label means: allogeneic hematopoietic cell transplantation with graft depleted of TCRalphabeta T cells and CD19 B cells. TCRalphabeta/CD19-depleted allogeneic hematopoietic cell grafts were given to the transplant recipients, all of whom were children. According to the germline V gene, CDR1 reads SGHTA and CDR2 reads FQGNSA. Its CDR3 holds 22 amino acids, cysteine through phenylalanine. Here the CDR3 DNA is all that survives: 66 bases in frame from base 1. The library came from PCR. Sequencing used an Illumina HiSeq 2500. TCR libraries were prepared with molecular barcoding, using unique molecular identifiers to normalize TCRbeta repertoire quantification. TCRdb reprocessed the public reads (quality trimming at Q25 with fastp, clone calling with MiXCR) and kept in-frame beta chains. Entries are consolidated by CDR3 protein sequence, retaining the most common genes and DNA. The sample table lists around 800,000 distinct CDR3 sequences, 16% of them with a count of one. The ten biggest clones cover around 5% of the sample.

This material consisted of PBMCs, mostly from graft donor cells, taken 360 days after TCRalphabeta/CD19-depleted stem cell transplant. This chain joins TRBV7-2 to TRBJ2-1, and 11 junctional nucleotides match TRBD2. This receptor was taken from a male patient between 10 and 17 years old who had a stem cell transplant for acute lymphoblastic leukemia, so the T cells may come from the graft donor. The DNA sequence follows: TGTGCCAGCCGCTTTGTCCTAGCGGGAGGATGGGCTTCTCCAAAAGGGTTGAATGAGCAGTTCTTC. It translates as CASRFVLAGGWASPKGLNEQFF.